A selection of T cell receptor beta chains follows, all from one sample in a study of blood T cell repertoires in COVID-19. Some clones are missing from TCRdb's copy, which holds only in-frame ones; the method was immunoSEQ multiplex PCR. Of just under 95,000 clones listed, roughly 75% were seen once; the top ten hold approximately 8.9%. Source material: peripheral blood. Receptor source: a man aged 45 to 65 who had recovered from COVID-19. The CDR3 runs from the conserved cysteine through the conserved F or W. The D gene is left open where the match is weak. Size tells how often a clone was seen (once, few, many) or the class of an expanded clone, and some rows leave it out.

cdr3_aa: CASSSAALATGELFF; cdr3_nt: TGTGCCAGCAGCTCTGCCGCCCTAGCAACCGGGGAGCTGTTTTTT; v_call: TRBV7-2; j_call: TRBJ2-2; clone_size: NA; d_call: NA
cdr3_aa: CASTSGDTGELFF; cdr3_nt: TGTGCCAGCACCAGCGGGGACACCGGGGAGCTGTTTTTT; v_call: TRBV6-5; j_call: TRBJ2-2; clone_size: NA; d_call: TRBD2
cdr3_aa: CASSATGHPSYEQYF; cdr3_nt: TGTGCCAGCAGTGCCACGGGACACCCATCCTACGAGCAGTACTTC; v_call: TRBV5-8; j_call: TRBJ2-7; clone_size: once; d_call: NA
cdr3_aa: CASSFSTANTEAFF; cdr3_nt: TGTGCCAGCAGCTTCTCGACAGCGAACACTGAAGCTTTCTTT; v_call: TRBV7-9; j_call: TRBJ1-1; clone_size: NA; d_call: NA
cdr3_aa: CASSLAGTSGRKNEQFF; cdr3_nt: TGTGCCAGCAGCTTAGCCGGGACTAGCGGGAGGAAGAATGAGCAGTTCTTC; v_call: TRBV11-1; j_call: TRBJ2-1; clone_size: few; d_call: TRBD2
cdr3_aa: CASSSGGRTDSATNEKLFF; cdr3_nt: TGTGCCAGCAGCTCGGGTGGCCGGACAGACTCTGCAACTAATGAAAAACTGTTTTTT; v_call: TRBV5-4; j_call: TRBJ1-4; clone_size: NA; d_call: NA
cdr3_aa: CASSTGLNSPLHF; cdr3_nt: TGTGCCAGCTCAACCGGACTAAATTCACCCCTCCACTTT; v_call: TRBV18; j_call: TRBJ1-6; clone_size: NA; d_call: NA
cdr3_aa: CASGGTDQETQYF; cdr3_nt: TGTGCCAGCGGGGGGACTGATCAAGAGACCCAGTACTTC; v_call: TRBV3-1/TRBV3-2; j_call: TRBJ2-5; clone_size: NA; d_call: NA
cdr3_aa: CASSFIDRGGLSGYTF; cdr3_nt: TGTGCCAGCAGTTTTATTGATCGTGGGGGCTTAAGTGGCTACACCTTC; v_call: TRBV28; j_call: TRBJ1-2; clone_size: once; d_call: NA
cdr3_aa: CASSIWGGRGNNEQFF; cdr3_nt: TGTGCCAGCAGCATTTGGGGCGGGAGGGGGAACAATGAGCAGTTCTTC; v_call: TRBV21-1; j_call: TRBJ2-1; clone_size: NA; d_call: NA
cdr3_aa: CASQGFGELFF; cdr3_nt: TGTGCCTCACAGGGGTTCGGGGAGCTGTTTTTT; v_call: TRBV30; j_call: TRBJ2-2; clone_size: NA; d_call: TRBD1
cdr3_aa: CASSLNGLRLSSYNSPLHF; cdr3_nt: TGTGCCAGCAGCCTGAATGGCTTGAGGCTTAGCTCCTATAATTCACCCCTCCACTTT; v_call: TRBV7-2; j_call: TRBJ1-6; clone_size: NA; d_call: NA